Sequencing of this TCR beta chain was carried out in a study of response to subunit inactivated influenza vaccine (dated by TCRdb to 2017 to 2018). Some background on the complete study: To follow how T cells responded to a trivalent subunit inactivated influenza vaccine, the researchers relied on deep quantitative profiling of the T cell receptor repertoire. Broader findings and caveats from the paper: The authors proposed that each seasonal influenza vaccination may bring in only a limited number of new T cells.

In its sample, this clonotype was seen a few times. Its antigen remains undetermined. No clone much larger than this one lies a single base away; base qualities are absent. Via the germline V gene (reference sequence), CDR1 is LNHDA and CDR2 SQIVND. Including the terminal cysteine and phenylalanine, the CDR3 comprises 15 residues. The kept DNA is CDR3 alone, 45 bases in frame from the first base. Unmatched junction bases come to 6, with V trimmed by 3 bases and J by 3 bases. The library was produced with RT-PCR. Data came from an Illumina HiSeq 2500. TCRdb ran its own pipeline on the public reads, namely fastp trimming at Q25 and MiXCR clone calling, and kept in-frame beta chains. Rows are unified per CDR3 protein, each entry keeping the most common DNA and genes. This sample holds roughly 630,000 distinct CDR3 sequences; 11% to 15% were observed only once. The leading ten clones occupy 6.5% to 8% of the sample.

This sample comprised PBMCs from blood, obtained 14 days before vaccination. The sequence joins TRBV19 to TRBJ2-7, with 9 middle bases fitting TRBD2. The sequence was collected from a man aged 45 to 65 who received an inactivated influenza vaccine. Donor details come from another sample of the same person, matched by shared clones. The CDR3 corresponds to CASSISLAGNYEQYF. The DNA is as follows: TGTGCCAGTAGTATCAGTCTAGCGGGAAACTACGAGCAGTACTTC.